The 21 T cell receptor beta chains in this list originate from one sample, sequenced in a study of CD8+CD57+ T cells in acquired aplastic anemia. CDR3 and TCR beta VDJ profiling relied on genomic DNA as the template. TCRdb itself ran the reads through MiXCR, one entry per CDR3 protein. The sample consists of hundreds of thousands of distinct CDR3 sequences, 60% to 80% of them appearing once. The sample consisted of sorted CD4+, CD8+, or CD8+CD57+ T cells (not recorded which) from PBMCs. Source of these receptors: a human donor in good health, serving as a control.

This clonotype has a handful of counts. The chain combines TRBV19 with TRBJ2-1; no firm D call. The germline gives CDR1 LNHDA, CDR2 SQIVND (reference sequence). CDR3 length: 14 residues. V shed 9 bases and J shed 12 bases, with 24 bases lying between them. The CDR3 DNA reads as TGTGCCAGCCGCACCGGCGGTAGCACAGATACGCAGTTCTTC. This encodes CASRTGGSTDTQFF.

In its sample, this clonotype was seen once. One junction end disagrees with the germline gene, perhaps due to a read error. The chain couples TRBV2 to TRBJ1-6; D call uncertain. Germline V CDR1 and CDR2: SNHLY, FYNNEI. There are 15 residues in the CDR3. The CDR3 protein is CASSLLGPYNSPLHF. The CDR3 coding sequence is TGTGCCAGCAGCTTATTAGGGCCCTATAATTCGCCCCTCCACTTT.

This clonotype was seen repeatedly, ten times or more. The chain is built from TRBV10-3 and TRBJ1-6; 10 bases line up with TRBD1. V dropped 6 bases and J dropped 3; count of bases not matched to a gene: 8. The CDR3 consists of 17 residues. Germline loops: CDR1 ENHRY, CDR2 SYGVKD. CDR3 in amino acids: CAISEPGQGIYNSPLHF. The CDR3 region has the DNA TGTGCCATCAGCGAGCCGGGACAGGGGATCTATAATTCACCCCTCCACTTT.

This clonotype has just a few counts. A single base separates this from a much larger clone, so it may be a read error. J is TRBJ2-5 and V is TRBV7-4, with 7 bases aligning to TRBD1. The CDR3 sequence is 14 residues long. Germline loops: CDR1 SGHVT, CDR2 SQSDAQ. The DNA for the CDR3 is TGCGCCAGCAGCACCGGGGACAGCCAAGAGACCCGGTACTTC. Its translation is CASSTGDSQETRYF.

This clonotype has at least ten counts. J is TRBJ1-1 and V is TRBV6-1, with D uncertain. This CDR3 region has 14 residues. The V gene lost 6 bases and the J gene lost 2 bases, with 13 bases spanning the gap. CDR1 and CDR2 from the germline V gene are MNHNS and SASEGT. CDR3 DNA: TGTGCCAGCAGCCTCCAGACGGAAAACACTGAAGCTTTCTTT. Amino acids: CASSLQTENTEAFF.

Ten or more counts support this clonotype. The chain combines TRBV5-1 with TRBJ2-3; D is possibly TRBD2 (6 bases). The CDR3 has 15 residues. Germline CDR1 and CDR2: SGHRS and YFSETQ. Trimming removed 0 bases at V and 5 bases at J, with 13 bases between. The CDR3 nucleotides are TGCGCCAGCAGCTTGGTTACGACCGGGGGAGATACGCAGTATTTT. It is translated as CASSLVTTGGDTQYF.

This chain's CDR3 is CASSLLALHNEQFF. In DNA form, the CDR3 reads TGTGCCAGCAGCTTACTAGCGCTCCACAATGAGCAGTTCTTC. The genes are TRBV11-1 and TRBJ2-1, with D possibly matching TRBD2 (6 bases). V shed 2 bases and J shed 5 bases, with 10 bases lying between them. The CDR3 loop spans 14 amino acids. Germline-derived CDR1 and CDR2 are SGHAT and FQDESV (reference sequence).

The rearrangement joins TRBV5-8 to TRBJ1-2; weak D call: TRBD1 (6 bases). From germline, CDR1 is SGHTS and CDR2 YDEGEE. Trimming took off 2 bases at V and 6 bases at J, with 14 bases between the two ends. The CDR3 is 14 residues long. The CDR3 here is CASSFGGAGDGYTF. The DNA for the CDR3 is TGTGCCAGCAGCTTCGGCGGAGCAGGGGATGGCTACACCTTC.

The gene calls are TRBV19 and TRBJ2-1; TRBD2 matches 13 bases. CDR1 and CDR2 from the germline V gene are LNHDA and SQIVND (reference sequence). This CDR3 has 15 amino acids. The V segment lost 4 bases and the J segment 7 bases; nucleotides outside the gene matches: 4. DNA of the CDR3: TGTGCCAGTAGTACGACTAGCGGGGGGCAGAATGAGCAGTTCTTC. Translated: CASSTTSGGQNEQFF.

This clonotype occurred many times. The genes are TRBV6-2 or TRBV6-3 and TRBJ2-5, with 11 bases that match TRBD2. Germline V gene data show CDR1 as MNHEY and CDR2 as SVGEGT. Losses at the gene ends were 6 bases for V and 8 bases for J; bases not matched to a gene: 8. The CDR3 totals 14 residues. This CDR3 reads CASSLQTSGVTQYF. In DNA form, the CDR3 reads TGTGCCAGCAGCCTCCAGACTAGCGGGGTCACCCAGTACTTC.

About this clonotype: The junction differs from germline at one of its ends, possibly a read error. The rearrangement uses TRBV7-2 and TRBJ2-2; a possible D gene is TRBD2 (5 bases). The germline V gene encodes CDR1 SGHTA and CDR2 FQGNSA. This CDR3 has 14 residues. The CDR3 protein is CASSLDPGARAPLF. The CDR3 coding sequence is TGTGCCAGCAGCTTAGATCCAGGCGCGCGGGCGCCCCTCTTT.

To note about this clonotype: A read error may account for a junction end that differs from germline. The rearrangement uses TRBV9 and TRBJ2-7, with D maybe TRBD1 (5 bases). Germline loops: CDR1 SGDLS, CDR2 YYNGEE. The CDR3 sequence is 14 residues long. The chain's CDR3 is CVSSARDESYEQYF. As DNA, the CDR3 is TGTGTCAGCAGCGCCAGGGATGAATCCTACGAGCAGTACTTC.

Points on this clonotype: Possible read error: a much larger clone is one base away. This CDR3 reads CSALPGRGHNYGYTF. CDR3 sequence (DNA): TGCAGTGCACTCCCTGGCCGGGGCCATAACTATGGCTACACCTTC. The J gene is TRBJ1-2, the V gene TRBV20-1, with D perhaps matching TRBD1 (5 bases). In germline, CDR1 is DFQATT, CDR2 SNEGSKA (reference sequence). Trimming stripped 6 bases from V and 1 base from J, with 18 bases between. This CDR3 has 15 residues.

Many counts were recorded for this clonotype. The J gene is TRBJ1-2, the V gene TRBV5-5; unclear D gene. The CDR3 runs 15 residues. In germline, CDR1 is SGHKS, CDR2 YYEKEE (reference sequence). Trimming cost V 1 base and J 0 bases, with 10 bases left between them. DNA for the CDR3: TGTGCCAGCAGCTTGTCGGCAGAAGCTAACTATGGCTACACCTTC. Encoded protein: CASSLSAEANYGYTF.

The chain uses TRBV9 and TRBJ2-7; maybe TRBD1 (5 bases). The germline gives CDR1 SGDLS, CDR2 YYNGEE. CDR3 length equals 14 residues. The ends were cut back, 3 bases at V and 6 bases at J, with 16 bases in the middle. CDR3: CASSEYEGVCEQYF. CDR3 sequence (DNA): TGTGCCAGCAGCGAGTATGAAGGGGTCTGCGAGCAGTACTTC. Based on the CDR3 plus reference TRBV9 and TRBJ2-7, the full variable domain is DSGVTQTPKHLITATGQRVTLRCSPRSGDLSVYWYQQSLDQGLQFLIQYYNGEERAKGNILERFSAQQFPDLHSELNLSSLELGDSALYFCASSEYEGVCEQYFGPGTRLTVT.

With respect to this clonotype: Being one base from a much bigger clone, this may be a read error. Here the CDR3 DNA reads TGCGCCGGCAGCCAAGATCCCAGCGGGGGAGTCACAGATACGCAGTATTTT. Amino acids: CAGSQDPSGGVTDTQYF. This chain connects TRBV7-2 to TRBJ2-3, with 8 positions matching TRBD2. The CDR3 contains 17 residues. The germline gives CDR1 SGHTA, CDR2 FQGNSA.

Regarding this clonotype: One junction end does not reproduce the germline sequence, and a read error may be involved. CDR3 sequence (DNA): TGTGCCGGCAGCTTCCGGGGAGGTTCTGGGGCCAACGTCCTGACTTTC. Translation gives CAGSFRGGSGANVLTF. The chain is built from TRBV7-2 and TRBJ2-6; D may be TRBD2 (6 bases). Germline CDR1 is SGHTA and CDR2 is FQGNSA. This CDR3 spans 16 amino acids.

The V and J genes are TRBV7-2 and TRBJ1-3; no reliable D call. Germline V gene lookup returns CDR1 SGHTA and CDR2 FQGNSA. The V and J ends lost 9 bases and 3 bases respectively, with 21 bases between them. This CDR3 is built from 16 residues. Written as DNA, the CDR3 is TGTGCCAGTACCTCAGAGGATATGAGCTATGGAAACACCATATATTTT. This encodes CASTSEDMSYGNTIYF.

Worth noting for this clonotype: The missing conserved phenylalanine or tryptophan at the end of this CDR3 makes a read error likely. The DNA is left out, because the CDR3 cannot be placed on it with certainty; the CDR3 is given as TCRdb lists it. This chain links TRBV7-2 with TRBJ2-1; the table's D gene call, TRBD2, was not cross checked with the DNA. The CDR3 contains 13 residues when both ends are counted. Germline V gene sequence: CDR1 SGHTA, CDR2 FQGNSA. The CDR3: CASSKPGLAGART.

This chain connects TRBV7-2 to TRBJ1-2; D not resolved. CDR1 is SGHTA and CDR2 is FQGNSA in the germline V gene. Trimming pared 5 bases from V and 4 bases from J, leaving 14 bases between. The CDR3 has 14 amino acids. The CDR3 DNA sequence: TGTGCCAGCAGCCTAGAACACGGTGGCTATGGCTACACCTTC. It encodes CASSLEHGGYGYTF.

Of note for this clonotype: Sequence at one end of the junction differs from germline and may be a read error. The rearrangement uses TRBV7-2 and TRBJ1-1; 7 bases agree with TRBD1. Germline V gene data show CDR1 as SGHTA and CDR2 as FQGNSA. The CDR3 sequence is 14 residues long. The CDR3 DNA reads TGTGCCAGCAGCTTAGGGGGACAGACCTTTGAAAAACTGTTT. Translated: CASSLGGQTFEKLF.